This T cell receptor (beta chain) originates from a study of blood T cell repertoires in COVID-19. TCRdb keeps only in-frame clones here, not all; method: immunoSEQ multiplex PCR. The table has some 35,000 clones, 82% seen once. This clone has just one count. The specimen was peripheral blood. This receptor was taken from an elderly man with active or convalescent COVID-19.

The CDR3 DNA is TGTGCCAGCAGCTTAAGGAGCGGGACGAACACCGGGGAGCTGTTTTTT. Amino acids: CASSLRSGTNTGELFF. J is TRBJ2-2 and V is TRBV7-2, with 7 bases identical to TRBD2. The length of the CDR3 is 16 residues. J gave up 0 bases and V 2 bases, and 3 bases lay outside the gene matches. From germline, CDR1 is SGHTA and CDR2 FQGNSA.